The 15 T cell receptor beta chains listed next were all sequenced from one sample in a study of shared clonotypes between healthy human individuals. Profiling relied on immunoSEQ multiplex PCR, and the TCRdb table lists in-frame clones only, not all of them. The sample comprises 850,000 to 1,200,000 clones, about 76% of which are singletons, and approximately 1.5% rests with the top ten. The sample comprised memory CD4+ T cells sorted from blood. As to subset: CD45RA-negative fraction. These receptors all stem from a man younger than 30 in good health.

The V and J genes are TRBV5-5 and TRBJ2-3, with TRBD1 identical over 9 bases. The CDR3 covers 14 residues. After removal of 5 bases from V and 4 bases from J, the junction contained 5 bases not matched to a gene. Germline assignment: CDR1 SGHKS and CDR2 YYEKEE (reference sequence). CDR3 loop: CASRIGQGSDTQYF. CDR3 nucleotides: TGTGCCAGCAGAATCGGACAGGGGTCAGATACGCAGTATTTT.

This clone appeared once. V usage is TRBV27 and J usage is TRBJ2-1; the match to TRBD2 covers 13 bases. The CDR3 totals 14 residues. V lost 7 bases, J lost 9 bases, and 6 bases stayed unmatched. Germline CDR1 is MNHEY and CDR2 is SMNVEV (reference sequence). The CDR3 protein is CASNPGLAGSEQFF. In DNA, the CDR3 is TGTGCCAGCAACCCGGGACTAGCGGGGTCTGAGCAGTTCTTC.

The V call is TRBV30, the J call TRBJ2-1; tentatively, D is TRBD1 (5 bases). This CDR3 has 14 amino acids. Germline-derived CDR1 and CDR2 are GTSNPN and SVGIG (reference sequence). Trimming left V 3 bases short and J 8 bases short, with 17 bases between. In DNA form, the CDR3 reads TGTGCCTGGAGGACAGCAAGCACCACCTATGAGCAGTTCTTC. Its protein is CAWRTASTTYEQFF.

The chain is built from TRBV19 and TRBJ1-2; D not certain. The V end was cut by 1 base, the J end by 3 bases, with 9 bases between. Germline V gives CDR1 LNHDA, CDR2 SQIVND (reference sequence). The CDR3 is 14 residues long. CDR3 coding DNA: TGTGCCAGTAGTATAGGATGGGTCGACTATGGCTACACCTTC. It specifies CASSIGWVDYGYTF.

The J gene is TRBJ1-4, the V gene TRBV6-6; 7 bases fit TRBD1. This CDR3 spans 16 amino acids. The ends lost 2 bases at V and 4 bases at J; junction bases unmatched: 7. Germline CDR1 reads MNHNY; CDR2 reads SVGAGI (reference sequence). CDR3 nucleotide sequence: TGTGCCAGCAGTTACCTAACAGGGGATAGTAATGAAAAACTGTTTTTT. Protein: CASSYLTGDSNEKLFF.

This sequence joins TRBV6-1 and TRBJ1-1; 8 positions match TRBD1. V lost 6 bases to trimming and J lost 1 base; unmatched junction nucleotides: 7. The germline V gene encodes CDR1 MNHNS and CDR2 SASEGT. CDR3 length equals 15 residues. This CDR3 reads CASSADRGRNTEAFF. CDR3 in DNA: TGTGCCAGCAGCGCCGACAGGGGCCGGAACACTGAAGCTTTCTTT.

Comment on this clone: A junction end diverges from the germline sequence, so it may reflect a read error. The same CDR3 also results from other DNA sequences found in this sample. V gene TRBV5-1 combines with J gene TRBJ2-1; 7 nucleotides match TRBD1. The germline gives CDR1 SGHRS, CDR2 YFSETQ. This CDR3 comprises 15 residues. The CDR3 DNA is TGCGCTAGCAGCCTGACAGGGATTTGGTACAATGAGCAGTTCTTC. Translation gives CASSLTGIWYNEQFF.

The CDR3 loop reads CATSRDPLNQPQHF. CDR3 nucleotide sequence: TGTGCCACCAGCAGAGATCCCCTCAATCAGCCCCAGCATTTT. This rearrangement joins TRBV15 to TRBJ1-5; D call uncertain. The CDR3 contains 14 residues. Trimming removed 0 bases from V and 3 bases from J, with 6 bases in between. The germline V gene has CDR1 LNHNV and CDR2 YYDKDF (reference sequence).

This clone has at least ten counts. The chain links TRBV10-3 to TRBJ2-3, with D unresolved. Deletions cut 10 bases from V and 4 bases from J, with 12 bases between. Germline CDR1 reads ENHRY; CDR2 reads SYGVKD. The CDR3 is 12 amino acids. The CDR3: CATASDADTQYF. Here the CDR3 DNA reads TGTGCCACCGCCAGTGACGCAGATACGCAGTATTTT.

This chain connects TRBV18 to TRBJ2-7; no clear D gene. Trimming shortened V by 0 bases and J by 4 bases, and 10 bases separated the two germline ends. Germline V gene lookup returns CDR1 KGHSH and CDR2 LQKENI. The CDR3 has 14 amino acids. CDR3 bases: TGTGCCAGCTCACCACCCTGGGGTGGTTACGAGCAGTACTTC. Its protein is CASSPPWGGYEQYF.

This sequence joins TRBV2 and TRBJ1-2; D gene ambiguous. The ends were cut back, 6 bases at V and 4 bases at J, with 15 bases in the middle. CDR1 SNHLY and CDR2 FYNNEI come from the germline V gene. There are 14 residues in the CDR3. CDR3 sequence: CASRRARDTYGYTF. CDR3 nucleotides: TGTGCCAGCAGGAGAGCAAGGGATACCTATGGCTACACCTTC.

V gene TRBV15 combines with J gene TRBJ2-3; TRBD2 matches at 10 bases. The CDR3 consists of 17 residues. The junction had 5 bases not matched to a gene; V was cut back by 1 base and J by 1 base. Germline assignment: CDR1 LNHNV and CDR2 YYDKDF (reference sequence). CDR3 DNA: TGTGCCACCAGCAGAGTAAGCGGGGGGGCGGGCACAGATACGCAGTATTTT. Translated: CATSRVSGGAGTDTQYF.

The chain uses TRBV5-6 and TRBJ2-3, with D tentatively TRBD1 or TRBD2 (5 bases each). CDR3 size: 15 residues. V was pared by 3 bases and J by 3 bases, with 14 bases between. Germline CDR1 is SGHDT and CDR2 is YYEEEE. The CDR3 sequence: CASSWGPGLTDTQYF. The CDR3 nucleotides read TGTGCCAGCAGCTGGGGACCGGGATTGACAGATACGCAGTATTTT.

Only a few counts were recorded for this clone. Distinct nucleotide sequences in the sample also encode this CDR3. The chain's CDR3 is CASSLRGNTEAFF. CDR3 nucleotide sequence: TGTGCCAGCAGCTTACGGGGGAACACTGAAGCTTTCTTT. J is TRBJ1-1 and V is TRBV5-4; D not resolved. The CDR3 contains 13 residues. The germline CDR1 and CDR2 sequences are SGHNT and YYREEE (reference sequence). Trimming shortened V by 2 bases and J by 1 base, and 6 bases separated the two germline ends. The whole variable domain, remainder taken from reference TRBV5-4 and TRBJ1-1, is ETGVTQSPTHLIKTRGQQVTLRCSSQSGHNTVSWYQQALGQGPQFIFQYYREEENGRGNFPPRFSGLQFPNYSSELNVNALELDDSALYLCASSLRGNTEAFFGQGTRLTVV.

The CDR3, as DNA: TGCGCCAGCAGCCCCACCGGCGGGCCGGGATCTGGACGTGGCTACACCTTC. Protein: CASSPTGGPGSGRGYTF. The V call is TRBV4-3, the J call TRBJ1-2; D ambiguous. The CDR3 runs 17 residues. Looked up from germline, CDR1 is LGHNA and CDR2 is YSLEER. The V end lost 4 bases, the J end lost 7 bases, and 25 bases lay between the germline ends.